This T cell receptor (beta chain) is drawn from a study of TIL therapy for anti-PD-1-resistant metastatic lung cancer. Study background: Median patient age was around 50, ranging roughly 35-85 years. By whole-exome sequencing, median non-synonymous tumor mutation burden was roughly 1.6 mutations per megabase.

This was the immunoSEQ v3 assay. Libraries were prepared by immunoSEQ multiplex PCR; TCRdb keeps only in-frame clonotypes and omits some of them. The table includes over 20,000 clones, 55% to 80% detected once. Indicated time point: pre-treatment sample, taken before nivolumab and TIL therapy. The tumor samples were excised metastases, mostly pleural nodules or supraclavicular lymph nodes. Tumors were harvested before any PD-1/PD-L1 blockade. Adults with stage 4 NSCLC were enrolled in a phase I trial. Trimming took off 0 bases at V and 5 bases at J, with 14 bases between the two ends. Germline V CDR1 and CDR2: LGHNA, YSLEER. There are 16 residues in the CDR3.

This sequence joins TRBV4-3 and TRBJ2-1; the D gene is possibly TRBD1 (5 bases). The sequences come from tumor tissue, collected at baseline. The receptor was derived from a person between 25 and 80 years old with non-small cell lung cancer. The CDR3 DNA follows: TGCGCCAGCAGCCAAGATCATAGGGGCCTAAACAATGAGCAGTTCTTC. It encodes CASSQDHRGLNNEQFF.